A selection of T cell receptor beta chains follows, all from one sample in a study of CD8+ T cells in alopecia areata. Profiled with immunoSEQ multiplex PCR; TCRdb holds only in-frame clones, not every one. The table records 170,000 or so clones, over 55% of them present only once. Sample: CD4+ T cells sorted from blood, taken at week 0. The receptors were gathered from a human donor with alopecia areata. Each CDR3 is given with its conserved first and last residue. The D gene is left open where the match is weak. The listing skips clone size in some rows; elsewhere it reads once, few, many or a size class.

v_call: TRBV7-3
clone_size: -
j_call: TRBJ2-3
d_call: -
cdr3_aa: CASSLDGRDTQYF
cdr3_nt: TGTGCCAGCAGCTTAGACGGAAGAGATACGCAGTATTTT

v_call: TRBV18
clone_size: -
j_call: TRBJ2-5
d_call: TRBD1
cdr3_aa: CASSSMNDRGQETQYF
cdr3_nt: TGTGCCAGCTCATCAATGAATGACAGGGGGCAAGAGACCCAGTACTTC

v_call: TRBV28
clone_size: -
j_call: TRBJ2-3
d_call: TRBD2
cdr3_aa: CASGPWGGGVDTQYF
cdr3_nt: TGTGCCAGCGGCCCGTGGGGCGGGGGTGTAGATACGCAGTATTTT

v_call: TRBV6-5
clone_size: -
j_call: TRBJ1-6
d_call: -
cdr3_aa: CASSYLGSPLHF
cdr3_nt: TGTGCCAGCAGTTACTTAGGTTCACCCCTCCACTTT

v_call: TRBV29-1
clone_size: -
j_call: TRBJ2-5
d_call: TRBD1
cdr3_aa: CSVRTPLRGQETQYF
cdr3_nt: TGCAGCGTCCGGACTCCTTTAAGGGGGCAGGAGACCCAGTACTTC

v_call: TRBV10-3
clone_size: -
j_call: TRBJ1-2
d_call: TRBD1
cdr3_aa: CAISLQPGQGVYTF
cdr3_nt: TGTGCCATCAGTCTTCAACCGGGACAGGGGGTCTACACCTTC

v_call: TRBV29-1
clone_size: once
j_call: TRBJ2-3
d_call: TRBD1
cdr3_aa: CSVEDEQGSTDTQYF
cdr3_nt: TGCAGCGTTGAAGATGAACAGGGGTCCACAGATACGCAGTATTTT

v_call: TRBV5-1
clone_size: few
j_call: TRBJ2-1
d_call: TRBD1
cdr3_aa: CASSLGQGTSDEQFF
cdr3_nt: TGCGCCAGCAGCTTGGGACAGGGAACCTCTGATGAGCAGTTCTTC

v_call: TRBV5-1
clone_size: once
j_call: TRBJ1-2
d_call: -
cdr3_aa: CASKSNWGDNYGYTF
cdr3_nt: TGCGCCAGCAAATCGAACTGGGGAGATAACTATGGCTACACCTTC

v_call: TRBV14
clone_size: -
j_call: TRBJ1-2
d_call: TRBD1
cdr3_aa: CASSQRRGIQGMNYGYTF
cdr3_nt: TGTGCCAGCAGCCAAAGAAGGGGGATACAGGGGATGAACTATGGCTACACCTTC